This T cell receptor (beta chain) was sequenced for a study of PD-1 blockade in mismatch repair-deficient tumors. Study-wide context: Patients had roughly twelve mismatch repair-deficient cancer types, all previously treated and progressing. Regarding the study as a whole: Rapid post-treatment expansion, then contraction, generally preceding radiologic response, marked tumor-resident clones.

With respect to this clone: Its matching antigen is unknown.

All patients were mismatch repair deficient, assessed by either PCR or immunohistochemistry. TCR sequencing covered a few patients who responded to pembrolizumab. The assay was immunoSEQ multiplex PCR, and TCRdb's table has in-frame clones only and misses some. The data hold approximately 38,000 clones, with roughly 83% observed a single time. From germline, CDR1 is SGHNT and CDR2 YYREEE (reference sequence). This CDR3 region has 12 residues. The V and J ends lost 4 bases and 8 bases, in that order; junction bases with no gene match: 4. The sequence came from an adult with mismatch repair-deficient cancer. The sequencing here drew on peripheral blood, taken 4 weeks after starting pembrolizumab. The rearrangement links TRBV5-4 to TRBJ1-1; TRBD1 aligns across 8 bases. The CDR3 sequence is CASSTGTGEAFF. Here the CDR3 DNA reads TGTGCCAGCAGCACCGGGACAGGCGAAGCTTTCTTT.